This is a list of T cell receptor beta chains from one sample in a study of T-cell reconstitution after alpha-beta-depleted transplantation in children. TCRdb processed the PCR reads anew with MiXCR; each CDR3 protein has one entry. The table includes around 370,000 distinct CDR3 sequences, around 10% detected once. Sample: PBMCs from the stem cell graft donor, taken from the stem cell graft. All receptors derive from a human donor who donated a stem cell graft to a child with acute lymphoblastic leukemia. The conserved cysteine and the conserved F or W are not part of the CDR3 here. A row's size may be missing; if present it is once, few, many or a size class.

j_call | clone_size | v_call | cdr3_aa
TRBJ2-1 | many | TRBV24-1 | ATSDLPGTSGRPNEQF
TRBJ2-2 | . | TRBV13 | ASSSPPTNTGELF
TRBJ2-7 | few | TRBV5-1 | ASSLEPTSGGTYEQY
TRBJ2-3 | few | TRBV5-1 | ASSLESLTGTSGFTDTQY
TRBJ2-7 | many | TRBV28 | ASSKDAYEQY
TRBJ2-7 | . | TRBV29-1 | SVDRGGYEQY
TRBJ1-2 | few | TRBV20-1 | SARGVTLNYGYT
TRBJ2-1 | . | TRBV5-1 | ASSLSPSGTGEQF
TRBJ2-2 | . | TRBV5-1 | ASSPRAGDTGELF
TRBJ1-5 | few | TRBV20-1 | SASEGAGAQPQH
TRBJ1-1 | . | TRBV27 | ASSGVTGGEAF
TRBJ1-1 | . | TRBV9 | ASSPRMGTEAF
TRBJ2-1 | . | TRBV30 | AWSVRLGEQF
TRBJ2-7 | few | TRBV28 | ASSLSLGGAGEQY
TRBJ2-7 | . | TRBV28 | ASSLLPGTGSYEQY
TRBJ2-1 | . | TRBV6-5 | ASSYLLGQGVDEQF
TRBJ2-3 | many | TRBV4-2 | ASSQAGIGSADTQY
TRBJ2-7 | few | TRBV12-3/TRBV12-4 | ASRQNLGLADSYEQY
TRBJ2-5 | few | TRBV20-1 | SARTGLETQY
TRBJ1-1 | few | TRBV4-3 | ASSQVPGTYTEAF
TRBJ1-1 | many | TRBV28 | ASNQRGLSNTEAF
TRBJ2-3 | . | TRBV20-1 | SASRQTDTQY
TRBJ2-7 | . | TRBV27 | ASTNQGGGRPATYEQY
TRBJ2-7 | . | TRBV10-3 | AISESTGGPTYEQY
TRBJ2-7 | few | TRBV7-2 | ASSRGITYEQY
TRBJ2-1 | few | TRBV28 | ASTSGGRRNEQF
TRBJ1-5 | . | TRBV6-2/TRBV6-3 | ASSYSGTGLGITYSNQPQH
TRBJ1-6 | few | TRBV7-9 | ASSSAGSPLH
TRBJ2-3 | . | TRBV5-1 | ASKRGDTDTQY
TRBJ1-5 | few | TRBV12-3/TRBV12-4 | ASSLSGPNQPQH
TRBJ2-1 | many | TRBV7-3 | ASSFTGGKYNEQF
TRBJ2-7 | . | TRBV27 | ASSLSGVSGAYEQY
TRBJ2-1 | many | TRBV5-1 | ASSLAGEQF
TRBJ2-1 | . | TRBV4-3 | ASSQEPIGLVGYNEQF
TRBJ2-7 | . | TRBV20-1 | SAGTAGAYYEQY
TRBJ2-4 | few | TRBV12-3/TRBV12-4 | ASSLMRAKNIQY
TRBJ2-1 | many | TRBV27 | ASSRQGVDEQF
TRBJ1-4 | . | TRBV7-9 | ASSPRRGGANEKLF
TRBJ2-1 | . | TRBV7-9 | ASSLPIAGSPYNEQF
TRBJ2-2 | many | TRBV5-1 | ASSLDGHTGELF
TRBJ2-1 | few | TRBV5-1 | ASSSPRASGRASALQYEQF
TRBJ2-3 | many | TRBV2 | ASSALAGGSDTQY
TRBJ2-6 | few | TRBV5-1 | ASSLQDSGANVLT
TRBJ2-3 | few | TRBV20-1 | SASGRLTDTQY
TRBJ2-3 | few | TRBV5-5 | ASLAGPTDTQY
TRBJ1-2 | . | TRBV5-5 | ASSLRGREIDGYT
TRBJ2-3 | few | TRBV5-1 | ASSLDLAGDTDTQY
TRBJ2-3 | . | TRBV5-1 | ASSLTPTGFDFTDTQY
TRBJ2-2 | . | TRBV5-4 | ASSLAGSSTGELF
TRBJ2-7 | few | TRBV12-3/TRBV12-4 | ASSFGSGNEQY
TRBJ1-4 | many | TRBV28 | ASSLGLGATNEKLF
TRBJ2-1 | . | TRBV20-1 | SARDVSSYNEQF
TRBJ2-2 | few | TRBV27 | ASSPTATRGKGELF
TRBJ2-7 | few | TRBV3-1 | ASSQYPGKAYEQY
TRBJ1-3 | few | TRBV7-9 | ASSHGQGGNTIY
TRBJ2-7 | few | TRBV20-1 | SARDRDSSSYEQY
TRBJ2-1 | . | TRBV20-1 | SARDPSAHNEQF
TRBJ2-1 | . | TRBV9 | ASSVGPSGEFGPYNEQF
TRBJ2-5 | . | TRBV29-1 | SVERSFRETQY